This TCR beta chain was identified in a study of shared clonotypes between healthy human individuals (dated by TCRdb to the early 2020s). Some background on the complete study: A couple of women and a few men aged 18 to 49 years were included in the cohort. For each donor, CD4 naive and CD4 memory were each run on three plates, CD8 naive on two plates, and CD8 memory on one plate. Blood TCR repertoires of five healthy adults were deeply sequenced to estimate repertoire size and the extent of clonotype sharing between individuals. Different laboratories and diverse techniques were used to prepare libraries and sequence TCR repertoires, to increase sequencing depth and limit assay-specific biases. Between about 0.9 and 8.9 billion PBMCs per donor were obtained by leukapheresis. General study outcomes and caveats: Only blood was sampled, and tissue TCR repertoires likely differ from those in blood. When a handful of donors were compared, the shared fraction of clonotypes was 5% to 6.5% for naive CD4, less than 4% for naive CD8, 2.3% for memory CD4, and 0.3% to 0.5% for memory CD8. Clonotypes shared by all four sorted-subset donors showed higher generation probabilities than non-shared clonotypes. Larger estimated clonotype richness was generally found for naive subsets than for memory subsets. Pairwise subsampling indicated that sequencing depth was expected to affect the degree of clonotype sharing among donors. The small number of donors limited the genetic and exposure-history diversity represented. Incomplete sequencing was indicated by rarefaction of sorted-subset datasets, despite the large sequencing depth.

TCR CDR3 regions were amplified from genomic DNA by multiplex PCR using the deep immunoSEQ assay. Genomic DNA extracted from each cell subset was distributed evenly over all wells of several immunoSEQ 96-well plates, and each plate served as one replicate. For sorted subsets, 150 to 250 ng genomic DNA, equal to some 30,000 T cell genomes, was loaded into each replicate PCR. The purified libraries were quantified using a Qubit 3.0 fluorometer, sized with a Bioanalyzer 2100, and then quantified again using the KAPA Library Quantification kit. Every immunoSEQ 96-well plate was sequenced on a dedicated single-read 150-cycle Illumina NextSeq 550 flow cell. The study's processing was this. The immunoSEQ output contained only junctional sequences without quality scores, so filtering could not match that applied to full-length reads. To assign V/J genes and CDR3, sequences were annotated using PyIR, a Python wrapper for IgBLAST v1.9, with IMGT germline references. Reads with weak V/J assignments (E-value above 1e-6), missing CDR3, stop codons, out-of-frame junctions, or ambiguous translated residues were removed. V3J clonotypes were defined as sequences sharing an identical inferred V gene, J gene, and CDR3 amino acid sequence. Percentage overlap between repertoires was calculated by dividing the number of shared unique clonotypes by the size of the smaller repertoire. Repertoire richness was assessed with RTK rarefaction, the Chao1 estimator, and Recon v2.1 estimates of unobserved clonotypes. Generation probabilities were computed with OLGA for all TCRbeta clonotypes obtained by the gDNA method from four donors. Drawn from immuneACCESS, this table holds only the in-frame rearrangements with V and J called that TCRdb kept. Clones are partly lost; checked studies trace under half to an unresolved V gene and leave the rest unexplained. V, J and clone size were drawn from that table, and D and trimming were deduced from the DNA. The sample table shows around 1.4 million clones, and less than 99% are seen once. The ten largest make up about 0.34% of the sample.

In regard to this clone: Its antigen has not been determined. No much larger clonotype is one base removed from it; base qualities were not supplied.

Its CDR3 holds 15 amino acids, cysteine through phenylalanine. CDR3 DNA is the only sequence kept; it has 45 bases, read in frame from the first base. Looking up the germline V gene yields CDR1 WSHSY and CDR2 SAAADI. V has 6 bases trimmed and J has 1 base trimmed; junction bases matching no gene number 5. Donors were healthy HIV-negative adults with no recently reported acute infections or vaccinations. Every donor was a Caucasian adult living in Nashville, Tennessee, USA. CD4+ T cells were enriched by magnetic negative selection, after which naive cells were positively selected on CD45RA and the negative fraction was taken as the memory subset. Blood was obtained by leukapheresis, after which PBMCs were separated by Ficoll-Histopaque density gradient centrifugation and cryopreserved in liquid nitrogen vapor phase. Analytical flow cytometry was used to check the purity and quantity of each magnetically sorted T cell population. From each sorted fraction, genomic DNA was isolated and quantified by UV absorbance on a Nanodrop 2000c.

Source material: naive CD4+ T cells sorted from blood. This specimen's cell subset or site label, interpreted: CD45RA+ positively selected. In this chain, TRBV10-2 is recombined with TRBJ1-5; 8 bases in between match TRBD1. This clonotype was sampled from a man aged 30 to 39 in good health. The CDR3 region reads CASRFRDRSNQPQHF. The DNA sequence is as follows: TGCGCCAGCAGGTTCCGGGACAGGAGCAATCAGCCCCAGCATTTT.